The clone carrying this T cell receptor (beta chain) was seen only a few times. Its antigen is undetermined. The germline V gene has CDR1 LGHDT and CDR2 YNNKEL (reference sequence). This CDR3 region has 15 residues. V lost 0 bases, J lost 15 bases, and 13 bases stayed unmatched. This sample was taken from a study of identical twins. Study observations and caveats: Carriage of fewer insertions was seen in abundant cord blood beta clonotypes, whereas memory repertoires showed none. With beta out-of-frame sequences, excess sharing by twins was weaker. These conclusions were based on statistical analysis (cross-sectional, not following the same donors).

A universal primer site was added by template switching, and unique molecular identifiers were carried by the cDNA. TCRdb recomputed calls from the 5' RACE reads with MiXCR, one row per CDR3 protein. The data contain 640,000 or so distinct CDR3 sequences, roughly 6.2% of them singletons. The TCR comes from a man aged 18 to 29 in good health. The chain combines TRBV3-1 with TRBJ2-1; 8 bases fit TRBD2. Sequenced sample: naive T cells sorted from blood. The CDR3 sequence: CASSQEGIGRGVPFF. The CDR3 bases are TGTGCCAGCAGCCAAGAAGGCATCGGGAGGGGAGTCCCGTTCTTC.